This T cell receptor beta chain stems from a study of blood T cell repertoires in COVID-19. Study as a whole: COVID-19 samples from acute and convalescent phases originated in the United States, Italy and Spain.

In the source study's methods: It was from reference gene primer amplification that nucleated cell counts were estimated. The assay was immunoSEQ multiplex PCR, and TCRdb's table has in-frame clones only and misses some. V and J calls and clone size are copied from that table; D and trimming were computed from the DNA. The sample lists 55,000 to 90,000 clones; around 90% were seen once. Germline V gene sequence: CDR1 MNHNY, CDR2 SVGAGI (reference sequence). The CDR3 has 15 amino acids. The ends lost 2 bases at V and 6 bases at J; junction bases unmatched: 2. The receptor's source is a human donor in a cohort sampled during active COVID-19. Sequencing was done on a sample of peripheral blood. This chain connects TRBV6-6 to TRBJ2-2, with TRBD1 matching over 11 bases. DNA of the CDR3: TGTGCCAGCAGTTACCCGGACAGGGGGCCCGGGGAGCTGTTTTTT. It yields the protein CASSYPDRGPGELFF.